This T cell receptor (beta chain) is drawn from a study of T-cell reconstitution after alpha-beta-depleted transplantation in children (dated by TCRdb to 2016 to 2017). Looking at the study overall: The study quantitatively tracked T-cell immune reconstitution after TCRalphabeta/CD19-depleted allogeneic hematopoietic cell transplantation in children using TCR repertoire profiling. The research as a whole found: Over the following months the frequencies of hyperexpanded clones went down, and after one year T-cell counts and TCRbeta diversity were mostly credited to newly produced T cells. The high TCRbeta diversity at day 60 in some patients was ascribed to recipient T cells and intrathymic progenitors that had survived conditioning. About two months after transplant, the apparently early recovery of alphabetaT-cell counts reportedly depended on just several hundred clones that had expanded rapidly and came from non-depleted graft cells.

The V end gives up 2 bases and the J end 6 bases, leaving 5 bases in the junction not matched to a gene. CDR3 length: 14 amino acids, cysteine to phenylalanine. The CDR3 DNA has 42 bases and is translated from base 1. From the germline V gene, CDR1 is SGHRS and CDR2 is YFSETQ. Sample treatment or condition, as interpreted from the label and publication: allogeneic hematopoietic cell transplantation with graft depleted of TCRalphabeta T cells and CD19 B cells. The transplant recipients were children given TCRalphabeta/CD19-depleted allogeneic hematopoietic cell grafts. At least ten counts were recorded for this clonotype. This receptor's antigen is unknown. No qualities accompany the bases; no much larger clone lies one base away. Receptor amplification or capture employed PCR. This sample was sequenced with an Illumina HiSeq 2500. TCR library preparation used molecular barcoding, with unique molecular identifiers applied to normalize quantification of the TCRbeta repertoire. TCRdb passed the public sequencing reads through fastp at Q25 and MiXCR, retaining productive beta sequences. Records with the same CDR3 protein are collapsed into one entry carrying the most frequent genes and DNA. The sample table shows roughly 70,000 distinct CDR3 sequences, and roughly 4.5% are seen once. Clones ranked in the top ten supply under 20% of the sample.

The receptor's source is a boy in the first two years of life who had a stem cell transplant for acute myeloid leukemia, so the T cells may come from the graft donor. This specimen was PBMCs, mostly from graft donor cells, taken 180 days after TCRalphabeta/CD19-depleted stem cell transplant. The chain employs TRBV5-1 and TRBJ2-1; the central 7 bases match TRBD1. The CDR3 is CASSFVDRANEQFF. The DNA sequence reads TGCGCCAGCAGCTTCGTCGACAGGGCCAATGAGCAGTTCTTC.